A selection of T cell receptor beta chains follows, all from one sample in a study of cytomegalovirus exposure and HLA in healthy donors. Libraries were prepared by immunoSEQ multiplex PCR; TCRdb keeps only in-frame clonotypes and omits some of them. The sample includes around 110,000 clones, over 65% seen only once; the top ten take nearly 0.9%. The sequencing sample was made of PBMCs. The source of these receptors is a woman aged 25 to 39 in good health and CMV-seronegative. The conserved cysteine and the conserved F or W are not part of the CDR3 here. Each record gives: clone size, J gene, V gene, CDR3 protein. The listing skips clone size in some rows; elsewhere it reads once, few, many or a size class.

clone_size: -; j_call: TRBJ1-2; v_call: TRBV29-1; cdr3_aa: SSTGALGYP
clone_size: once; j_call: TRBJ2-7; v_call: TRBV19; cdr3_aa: ASREAGGEQY
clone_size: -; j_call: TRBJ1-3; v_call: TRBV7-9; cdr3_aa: ASSPTGQNSGNTIY
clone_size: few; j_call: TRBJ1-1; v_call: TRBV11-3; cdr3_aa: ASSLIRSETGNTEAF
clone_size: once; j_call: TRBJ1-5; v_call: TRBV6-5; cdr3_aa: ASSSRAGNQPQH
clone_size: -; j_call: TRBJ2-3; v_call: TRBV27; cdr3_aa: ASSHGWLGGTDTQY
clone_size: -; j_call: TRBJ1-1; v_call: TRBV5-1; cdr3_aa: ASKLDGGYTEAF
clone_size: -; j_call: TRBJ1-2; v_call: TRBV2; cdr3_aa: ASRGTRSTDGYT
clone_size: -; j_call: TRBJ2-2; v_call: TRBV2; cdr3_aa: ASSESIGELF
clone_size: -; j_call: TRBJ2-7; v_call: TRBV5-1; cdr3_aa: ASTPSGTGGEQY
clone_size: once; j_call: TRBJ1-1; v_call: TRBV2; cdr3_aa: ASSTRTGGAFEAF
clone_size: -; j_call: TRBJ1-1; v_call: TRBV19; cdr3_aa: ASTATGGNTEAF
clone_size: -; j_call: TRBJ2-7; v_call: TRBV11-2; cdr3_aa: ASSLGGGSENEQY
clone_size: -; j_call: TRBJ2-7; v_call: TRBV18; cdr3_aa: ASSNRQGAYEQY
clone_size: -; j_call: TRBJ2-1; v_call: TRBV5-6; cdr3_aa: AVGGRESYNEQF
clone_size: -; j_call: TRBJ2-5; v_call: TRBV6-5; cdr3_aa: ASSYALSTERETQY
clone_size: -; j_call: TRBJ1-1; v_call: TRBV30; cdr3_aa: AWGRQPCEAF
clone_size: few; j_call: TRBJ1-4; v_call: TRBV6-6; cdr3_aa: ASSPAGGGEKLF
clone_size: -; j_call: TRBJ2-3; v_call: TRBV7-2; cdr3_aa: ASSLHRGTDTQY
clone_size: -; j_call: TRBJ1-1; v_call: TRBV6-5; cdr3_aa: ASRLDRNTEAF
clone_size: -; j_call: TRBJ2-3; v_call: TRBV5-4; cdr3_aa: ASSITGLGSTDTQY
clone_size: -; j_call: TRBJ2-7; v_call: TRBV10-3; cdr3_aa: AISGGQIYEQY
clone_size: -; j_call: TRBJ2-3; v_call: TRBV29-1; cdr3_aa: SVLAGGPTDTQY
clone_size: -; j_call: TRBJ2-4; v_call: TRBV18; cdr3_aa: ASSPQGLAGAKNIQY
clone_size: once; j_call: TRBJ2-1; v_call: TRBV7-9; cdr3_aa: ASSPTSSPNEQF
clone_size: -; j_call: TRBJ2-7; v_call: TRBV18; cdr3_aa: ASSPDRGAEQY
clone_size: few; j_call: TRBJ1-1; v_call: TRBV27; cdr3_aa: ASSLTRDMKAF
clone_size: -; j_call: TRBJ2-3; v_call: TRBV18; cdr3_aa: ASSRLAGGPDTQY
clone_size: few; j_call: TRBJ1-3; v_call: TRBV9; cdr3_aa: ASSPPGVVGGNTIY
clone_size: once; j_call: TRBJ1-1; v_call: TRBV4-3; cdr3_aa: ASSQDLNSQNTEAF
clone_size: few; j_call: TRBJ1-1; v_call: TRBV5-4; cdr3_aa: ASSLGGRVETEAF
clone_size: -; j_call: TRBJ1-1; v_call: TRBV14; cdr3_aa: ASSRATGFWNTEAF